This T cell receptor beta chain was profiled in a study of regulatory T cells in long-lasting Graves disease (dated by TCRdb to the early 2020s). At the level of the whole study: Newly diagnosed Graves' disease patients had taken antithyroid drugs for less than 3 months. The study took place in China and was registered as a clinical trial. Persistent Graves' disease patients were compared with newly diagnosed Graves' disease patients by peripheral blood TCR sequencing and RNA sequencing. A total of 35 or so samples underwent TCR sequencing: approximately 13 from persistent and about 20 from newly diagnosed Graves' disease patients. Study-wide findings and limitations: Preferential use of TRBV28, TRBJ1-2 and TRBJ2-5 was observed in persistent disease, whereas TRBV20-1 and TRBJ2-1 were favored in newly diagnosed disease. The small sample size was acknowledged by the authors as a limitation that may reduce accuracy. Sequencing and analysis were limited to the TCR beta chain. Peripheral blood alone was examined, since thyroid tissue, which constituted the primary lesion, could not be accessed. Persistent Graves' disease patients showed lower TCR Shannon entropy and fewer highly expanded clones than newly diagnosed patients, suggesting clonal expansion. Patients with persistent disease shared more public clonotypes (around 2,700) than newly diagnosed patients did (about 1,000).

The time point label for this specimen denotes: newly diagnosed GD, antithyroid drugs for less than 3 months. For both TCR sequencing and RNA sequencing, RNA was extracted from PBMCs in TRIzol. The diagnosis of Graves' disease followed American Thyroid Association guidelines. Patients for the study were recruited at an endocrinology department in Xi'an, China. From each patient, approximately 10 milliliters of peripheral blood was collected into an EDTA anticoagulant tube. Ficoll Paque Plus density gradient separation was used to isolate PBMCs, and no further T cell sorting was done. An Agilent 2100 Bioanalyzer and agarose gel were used to assess RNA quality, and a NanoDrop 2000 was used to measure RNA concentration. Receptor libraries were prepared by multiplex PCR. Sequencing instrument: Illumina HiSeq 4000. TCR beta libraries were built with iRepertoire HTBI primers and Arm-PCR amplification of CDR3 regions. Gel purification was performed on PCR products prior to sequencing. In the authors' own workflow: Gene usage analysis of CDR3 amino acid clonotypes used the 55 to 65 TRBV and 14 TRBJ segments found across samples. COPE and FqMerger were used to merge filtered high-quality paired reads into contigs. BLAST was used to align contigs to IMGT TRBV, TRBD and TRBJ reference genes, and CDR3 was defined according to IMGT. Highly expanded clones were defined as clonotypes with a frequency above 0.1%. Shannon entropy served as the measure of repertoire diversity, while the Gini coefficient captured V-J evenness. Public clonotypes were defined as clonotypes shared by more than one individual. TCRdb trimmed the raw reads at Q25, called clones with MiXCR and kept productive beta chains. Identical CDR3 protein sequences are pooled into one entry, listed with their most common genes and DNA. TCRdb's processing, not the authors' own work, is the source of the V and J calls. The sample has 440,000 or so distinct CDR3 sequences on record, around 15% of them singletons. About 11% of the sample goes to the ten largest clones.

In its sample, this clonotype was seen a few times. Its antigen is still unknown. No quality values exist for individual bases; no much larger clone is one base distant. The CDR3 sequence holds 15 residues, the cysteine and phenylalanine included. CDR3 DNA only is kept here, 45 bases in frame from base 1. Trimming removed 1 base from V and 2 bases from J, leaving 9 bases between the germline ends. The germline V gene encodes CDR1 SGHTA and CDR2 FQGTGA. The sample was also linked to a second study, of T cells in Graves' hyperthyroidism and ophthalmopathy. Per the second study: Stable Graves' hyperthyroidism was defined as no progression to ophthalmopathy during 18 months of follow-up. The hyperthyroidism patients were between 18 and 65 years old and newly diagnosed, with a disease duration of less than 2 months. Patients with uncontrolled infections, other autoimmune diseases, pregnancy or lactation were excluded. Diagnoses relied on clinical symptoms, serum thyroxine and TRAb, thyroid ultrasound and orbital computed tomography. The TCR CDR3 was subjected to a first round of RT-PCR using the HTBI primer set and the Qiagen OneStep RT-PCR kit. Most expanded thyroid clonotypes (frequency above 0.001) were also found in blood, which suggests that blood repertoires may mirror thyroid immune responses. A model built on a 13 V-J signature distinguished ophthalmopathy from stable hyperthyroidism, reaching 85% to 90% sensitivity and approximately 81% specificity in cross-validation and 80%/75% in testing. In validation, progression to ophthalmopathy was predicted by the model with around 70% sensitivity and 72% to 85% specificity, a median of about 6 months before onset. To identify distinguishing TCR V-J signatures, a discovery cohort of 100 or so patients was used, comprising 43 with Graves' ophthalmopathy and some 60 with stable Graves' hyperthyroidism. An independent validation cohort of 18 to 20 hyperthyroidism patients and about 16 patients who later progressed to ophthalmopathy tested prospective prediction of ophthalmopathy. The 100 or so discovery patients were divided at random into training and test sets in a 7:3 ratio. In addition, the study compared T-cell repertoires in thyroid tissue and in blood from about six Graves' hyperthyroidism patients. Once sampling was done, hyperthyroidism patients were given methimazole at a starting dose of 30 mg daily, whereas ophthalmopathy patients were given high-dose intravenous methylprednisolone. Libraries were constructed in a second round of multiplex PCR, after which size selection and purification were carried out. The libraries were sequenced on an Illumina HiSeq2000 using paired-end 100 bp reads. Raw data were processed with SOAPnuke, discarding reads with adapters, uncalled bases, mean Phred below 15, or no exact constant-primer or identifier match. COPE v1.2.5 was used to merge high-quality paired reads, and clonotypes were defined as unique nucleotide sequences. Clonotypes were aligned to IMGT TRBV, TRBD and TRBJ reference segments using MiTCR v1.1. The analysis included only V-J combinations with a frequency above 0.0001, which together covered 99% to 99.2% of the repertoires. A TCS score was defined as the ratio between F50 (clonal expansion) and ExV (chaos), using BLOSUM62-based TCRdist between CDR3 peptides within each V-J. Welch's t-statistics and random forest reduced around 550 V-J features to around 14, which were used in a naive Bayes classifier (R e1071). No statistical method was used to fix the sample size in advance, and group allocation was not hidden from the investigators. TCR Vbeta CDR3 sequencing of 140 or so peripheral blood samples (over 40 ophthalmopathy, some 75 hyperthyroidism and roughly 17 progressor patients) is reported in the paper.

The rearranged chain carries TRBV7-3 and TRBJ1-3, with TRBD1 tentatively as D gene (5 bases match). The material was peripheral blood mononuclear cells (PBMCs), obtained at new diagnosis, from a patient treated with antithyroid drugs. This TCR was recovered from a woman aged 25 to 45 with Graves disease. Donor details come from another sample of the same person, matched by shared clones. The sequenced DNA: TGTGCCAGCAGCTTAAATGGGGCCCCTGGAAACACCATATATTTT. Its translation reads: CASSLNGAPGNTIYF.